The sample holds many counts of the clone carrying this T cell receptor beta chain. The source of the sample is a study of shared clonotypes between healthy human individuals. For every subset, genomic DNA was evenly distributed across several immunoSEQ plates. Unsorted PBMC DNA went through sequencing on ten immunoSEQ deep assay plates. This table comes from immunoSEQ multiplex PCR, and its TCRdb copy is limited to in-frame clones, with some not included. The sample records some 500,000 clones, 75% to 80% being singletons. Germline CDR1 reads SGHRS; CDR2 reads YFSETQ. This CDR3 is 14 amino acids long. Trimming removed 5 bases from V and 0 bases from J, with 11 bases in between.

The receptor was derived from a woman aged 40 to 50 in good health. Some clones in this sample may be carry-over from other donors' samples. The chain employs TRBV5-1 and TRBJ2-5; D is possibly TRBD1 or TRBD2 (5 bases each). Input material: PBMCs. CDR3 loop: CASRMGPYQETQYF. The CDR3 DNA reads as TGCGCCAGCAGGATGGGACCGTACCAAGAGACCCAGTACTTC.